A single sample gave rise to the 23 T cell receptor beta chains below, sequenced in a study of blood T cell repertoires in COVID-19. The table came from immunoSEQ multiplex PCR; TCRdb's copy has only in-frame clones and leaves some out. Of some 130,000 clones in the sample, over 75% were seen once. Material for sequencing was peripheral blood. Receptors were obtained from a woman between 55 and 75 years old with acute or convalescent COVID-19.

This clone was found once. The J gene is TRBJ1-3, the V gene TRBV19; weak D call: TRBD1 (6 bases). The CDR3 extends over 13 amino acids. Germline-derived CDR1 and CDR2 are LNHDA and SQIVND (reference sequence). V gave up 7 bases and J gave up 9 bases, with 16 bases separating them. CDR3 sequence reads: CASTQRDKSTIYF. The CDR3 DNA is TGTGCCAGTACCCAAAGGGACAAGAGCACCATATATTTT.

This clone was observed once. One end of the junction is discordant with germline, which a read error may explain. This rearrangement joins TRBV5-1 to TRBJ1-2; D not certain. CDR1 is SGHRS and CDR2 is YFSETQ in the germline V gene. This CDR3 has 13 amino acids. The CDR3 coding sequence is TGCGCCAGCAGGTTGGACTCATCTCTAGGCTACACCTTC. It encodes CASRLDSSLGYTF.

The gene calls are TRBV4-2 and TRBJ1-1; the D is unclear. Germline V gene data show CDR1 as LGHNA and CDR2 as YNFKEQ. The CDR3 sequence is 14 residues long. The V end was cut by 0 bases, the J end by 11 bases, with 16 bases between. DNA for the CDR3: TGTGCCAGCAGCCAAGATCTTGGAATGGGCCATGCTTTCTTT. This translates into CASSQDLGMGHAFF.

This rearrangement joins TRBV18 to TRBJ2-1; perhaps TRBD2 as D (7 bases). The length of the CDR3 is 15 residues. Trimming took off 4 bases at V and 8 bases at J, with 18 bases between the two ends. Germline CDR1 is KGHSH and CDR2 is LQKENI. CDR3 protein: CASSLGLGGSDEQFF. DNA for the CDR3: TGTGCCAGCTCACTCGGACTAGGGGGGTCCGATGAGCAGTTCTTC.

The chain uses TRBV4-1 and TRBJ1-1, with no clear D. V lost 1 base and J 7 bases, leaving 10 bases between the germline ends. This CDR3 region has 13 residues. Looked up from germline, CDR1 is MGHRA and CDR2 is YSYEKL. The CDR3 DNA reads as TGCGCCAGCAGCCAAGGTGGGCACCTTGAAGCTTTCTTT. Encoded protein: CASSQGGHLEAFF.

The chain links TRBV7-9 to TRBJ1-5, with D perhaps matching TRBD1 (6 bases). The V end was cut by 5 bases, the J end by 3 bases, with 17 bases between. This CDR3 has 16 amino acids. Looked up from germline, CDR1 is SEHNR and CDR2 is FQNEAQ (reference sequence). The CDR3 region has the DNA TGTGCCAGCAGCCCGATACAACAGGGTTCCAATCAGCCCCAGCATTTT. It yields the protein CASSPIQQGSNQPQHF.

The V call is TRBV9, the J call TRBJ1-3; the D gene is possibly TRBD1 (5 bases). The germline CDR1 and CDR2 sequences are SGDLS and YYNGEE. V dropped 4 bases and J dropped 0 bases, with 11 bases sitting between them. The CDR3 is made up of 15 amino acids. CDR3 nucleotides: TGTGCCAGCAGCCCTCGGGGGGTCTCTGGAAACACCATATATTTT. Its protein product is CASSPRGVSGNTIYF.

The rearrangement joins TRBV29-1 to TRBJ1-6; D is possibly TRBD1 (5 bases). The germline CDR1 and CDR2 sequences are SQVTM and ANQGSEA. The CDR3 is 13 residues long. V was shortened by 6 bases and J by 7 bases, with 13 bases between the two germline ends. The CDR3 sequence: CSVAQGGNSPLHF. CDR3 bases: TGCAGCGTAGCCCAGGGAGGGAATTCACCCCTCCACTTT.

This clone is a singleton in its sample. The chain employs TRBV13 and TRBJ1-2, with D unclear. This CDR3 is 15 amino acids long. The V gene's germline CDR1 is PRHDT and CDR2 FYEKMQ (reference sequence). V was shortened by 6 bases and J by 4 bases, with 18 bases between the two germline ends. For the CDR3, the DNA is TGTGCCAGCAGATTCGGCGGGAGTTCTTTCTATGGCTACACCTTC. Translation gives CASRFGGSSFYGYTF.

The V gene is TRBV12-3 or TRBV12-4, the J gene TRBJ1-2, with D tentatively TRBD1 (6 bases). Trimming removed 4 bases at V and 8 bases at J, with 14 bases between. The CDR3 is 13 amino acids. CDR3 in amino acids: CASSWAGAEGYTF. The CDR3 DNA reads TGTGCCAGCAGTTGGGCGGGGGCCGAGGGCTACACCTTC.

This chain uses TRBV20-1 with TRBJ1-1; D may be TRBD1 (6 bases). Trimming stripped 6 bases from V and 9 bases from J, with 11 bases between. Germline CDR1 DFQATT, CDR2 SNEGSKA (reference sequence). The CDR3 runs 10 residues. The CDR3, as DNA: TGCAGTGCAGGGACACCTAAAGCTTTCTTT. It codes for CSAGTPKAFF.

The CDR3 DNA reads TGTGCCACCAGTGATGCGGACAGGAACACCGGGGAGCTGTTTTTT. Amino acid sequence: CATSDADRNTGELFF. The rearrangement uses TRBV24-1 and TRBJ2-2, with a weak D call TRBD1 (6 bases). The CDR3 has 15 residues. Germline lookup yields CDR1 KGHDR and CDR2 SFDVKD. V lost 3 bases and J lost 1, with 8 bases in between.

V usage is TRBV27 and J usage is TRBJ1-4; D perhaps matches TRBD1 (5 bases). The V gene lost 5 bases and the J gene lost 8 bases, with 15 bases spanning the gap. Germline V CDR1 and CDR2: MNHEY, SMNVEV (reference sequence). The length of the CDR3 is 14 residues. CDR3 protein: CASSQTVGWEKLFF. Written as DNA, the CDR3 is TGTGCCAGCAGTCAGACAGTTGGATGGGAAAAACTGTTTTTT.

The rearrangement links TRBV27 to TRBJ2-7; 10 bases line up with TRBD1. The CDR3 covers 14 residues. V shed 8 bases and J 1 base; nucleotides not matched to a gene: 5. Germline values: CDR1 MNHEY, CDR2 SMNVEV (reference sequence). CDR3 in amino acids: CASAWTGGSYEQYF. The CDR3 nucleotides read TGTGCCAGCGCTTGGACAGGGGGGTCCTACGAGCAGTACTTC.

This clone was seen only a few times. The rearrangement links TRBV6-6 to TRBJ1-2, with 10 bases matching TRBD1. The V segment lost 7 bases and the J segment 6 bases; nucleotides outside the gene matches: 8. Per germline, CDR1 MNHNY and CDR2 SVGAGI (reference sequence). The CDR3 has 14 amino acids. In DNA, the CDR3 is TGTGCCAGCACCTACCGGGACAGGGGTCATGGCTACACCTTC. It codes for CASTYRDRGHGYTF.

The chain combines TRBV7-2 with TRBJ2-3; D is undetermined. The CDR3 is made up of 13 amino acids. The germline V and J ends were trimmed by 1 base and 6 bases, with 8 bases remaining between them. Germline loops: CDR1 SGHTA, CDR2 FQGNSA. CDR3 DNA: TGTGCCAGCAGCTTAGATCGCGCGGATACGCAGTATTTT. Translating it yields CASSLDRADTQYF. Based on the CDR3 plus reference TRBV7-2 and TRBJ2-3, the full variable domain is GAGVSQSPSNKVTEKGKDVELRCDPISGHTALYWYRQSLGQGLEFLIYFQGNSAPDKSGLPSDRFSAERTGGSVSTLTIQRTQQEDSAVYLCASSLDRADTQYFGPGTRLTVL.

Regarding this clone: Other DNA sequences in this sample translate to the same CDR3. The chain couples TRBV3-1 (or the pseudogene TRBV3-2) to TRBJ1-5; D is unresolved. The V and J ends lost 0 bases and 4 bases respectively, with 4 bases between them. This CDR3 is built from 13 residues. The V gene's germline CDR1 is LGHDT and CDR2 YNNKEL (reference sequence). CDR3 protein: CASSQDRNQPQHF. CDR3 nucleotides: TGTGCCAGCAGCCAAGACAGGAATCAGCCCCAGCATTTT.

The chain links TRBV14 to TRBJ2-1; 9 bases align to TRBD2. There are 15 residues in the CDR3. Germline assignment: CDR1 SGHDN and CDR2 FVKESK. Trimming at V came to 1 base and at J to 9 bases, leaving 7 bases not matched to a gene. CDR3 DNA sequence: TGTGCCAGCAGCCAAGGCCTAGCGGGATTTAGTGAGCAGTTCTTC. As protein: CASSQGLAGFSEQFF.

V is TRBV5-4 and J is TRBJ2-1, with 8 bases lining up with TRBD1. CDR3 length equals 16 residues. With V trimmed by 4 bases and J by 3 bases, 9 bases remained unmatched. Germline loops: CDR1 SGHNT, CDR2 YYREEE (reference sequence). The CDR3 reads CASSPRTGKDYNEQFF. CDR3 in DNA: TGTGCCAGCAGCCCTCGGACAGGGAAGGACTACAATGAGCAGTTCTTC.

The genes are TRBV3-1 (or the pseudogene TRBV3-2) and TRBJ1-5, with 11 bases identical to TRBD1. Germline CDR1 reads LGHDT; CDR2 reads YNNKEL (reference sequence). The CDR3 is 17 residues long. The ends lost 1 base at V and 7 bases at J; junction bases unmatched: 9. The CDR3 nucleotides read TGTGCCAGCAGCCAAGGACTGGACAGGGGGCAGAGACAGCCCCAGCATTTT. Encoded protein: CASSQGLDRGQRQPQHF.

This chain connects TRBV3-1 (or the pseudogene TRBV3-2) to TRBJ1-1, with D tentatively TRBD1 (5 bases). Germline V gene sequence: CDR1 LGHDT, CDR2 YNNKEL (reference sequence). V gave up 4 bases and J gave up 7 bases, with 10 bases separating them. The CDR3 totals 12 residues. CDR3 in amino acids: CASSRLDSEAFF. The DNA for the CDR3 is TGTGCCAGCAGCCGCCTCGACAGTGAAGCTTTCTTT.

The chain carries TRBV9 and TRBJ2-5; D is possibly TRBD1 (6 bases). The germline gives CDR1 SGDLS, CDR2 YYNGEE. There are 13 residues in the CDR3. V was cut by 4 bases and J by 3 bases, with 10 bases left in between. The CDR3 DNA sequence: TGTGCCAGCAGCACGTCAGGGGAAGAGACCCAGTACTTC. The encoded protein is CASSTSGEETQYF.

The rearrangement uses TRBV6-5 and TRBJ1-2, with 8 positions matching TRBD1. The V segment lost 6 bases and the J segment 8 bases; nucleotides outside the gene matches: 11. Germline V lookup: CDR1 MNHEY, CDR2 SVGAGI. The CDR3 length is 14 residues. This CDR3 reads CASSMDREKRGYTF. In DNA form, the CDR3 reads TGTGCCAGCAGCATGGACAGGGAAAAGCGCGGCTACACCTTC.